This T cell receptor (beta chain) comes out of a study of blood T cell repertoires in COVID-19. Study at large: From the United States, Italy and Spain came samples of acute and convalescent COVID-19. The analysed material was cDNA or gDNA that came from T cells, B-cell-depleted T cells, or PBMCs.

Authors' data handling: Amplification with reference gene primers provided the estimates of nucleated cell counts. Assay used: immunoSEQ multiplex PCR; TCRdb lists only in-frame clones, some missing. That table is the source of V, J and clone size, and D and trimming were worked out from the DNA. This table has about 58,000 clones, approximately 90% appearing once. The germline CDR1 and CDR2 sequences are SGHNT and YYREEE (reference sequence). The germline V and J ends were trimmed by 4 bases and 4 bases, with 17 bases remaining between them. The CDR3 consists of 16 residues. The material sequenced was peripheral blood. The gene calls are TRBV5-4 and TRBJ1-4; D is ambiguous. This clonotype originated in a man between 60 and 75 years old with acute or convalescent COVID-19. DNA of the CDR3: TGTGCCAGCAGCCCCAGACCGACACCCTATAATGAAAAACTGTTTTTT. Translating it yields CASSPRPTPYNEKLFF.